Listed below are T cell receptor beta chains from one sample, sequenced in a study of cytomegalovirus exposure and HLA in healthy donors. TCRdb keeps only in-frame clones here, not all; method: immunoSEQ multiplex PCR. The sample includes approximately 160,000 clones, 80% to 85% of them seen just once. Sequencing was performed on PBMCs. The receptors shown here come from a girl aged 2 to 9 in good health and CMV-seropositive. The conserved cysteine and the conserved F or W are not part of the CDR3 here. A D gene is named only where the DNA matches it firmly.

d_call j_call v_call cdr3_aa
. TRBJ2-7 TRBV27 ASSQGYLGEQY
TRBD1 TRBJ2-2 TRBV2 ASSEEGAPEGELF
TRBD2 TRBJ2-1 TRBV2 ASNKRAGGIYNEQF
TRBD1 TRBJ1-6 TRBV6-5 ASSYSGTGPNSPLH
TRBD1 TRBJ1-5 TRBV5-1 ASSHTGGHQPQH
TRBD1 TRBJ2-2 TRBV2 ASSGQGAGELF
TRBD2 TRBJ2-1 TRBV5-4 ASSIKKASGNNEQF
TRBD2 TRBJ2-3 TRBV6-4 ASSDGLAADTQY
TRBD2 TRBJ2-5 TRBV19 ASSIRVAGVKETQY
TRBD2 TRBJ2-5 TRBV6-1 ASGVAGVQETQY
. TRBJ2-1 TRBV13 ASSLAGEQF
TRBD2 TRBJ2-5 TRBV5-1 ASRKREGRETQY
. TRBJ2-1 TRBV6-5 ASSQRTYSYNEQF
. TRBJ2-6 TRBV27 ASSLIPAGANVLT
. TRBJ1-1 TRBV2 ASSLDSLNTEAF
TRBD2 TRBJ2-3 TRBV27 ASSLAGVRSTDTQY
TRBD2 TRBJ2-1 TRBV11-3 ASSLGAGGPDNEQF
TRBD2 TRBJ2-2 TRBV4-1 ASRAAGVSGELF
. TRBJ1-3 TRBV6-6 ASSRPHRVGNTIY
. TRBJ1-6 TRBV5-4 ASSSRSYNSPLH
. TRBJ2-3 TRBV28 ASRPAAKTQY
. TRBJ2-1 TRBV4-2 ASSRLQRGGRNEQF
TRBD1 TRBJ1-1 TRBV6-5 AGSRDRDTEAF
. TRBJ1-2 TRBV7-8 ASTRKAGYFGYT
TRBD2 TRBJ2-3 TRBV5-1 ASSLAVAGGPSTDTQY
. TRBJ1-1 TRBV15 ATSRDGGENTEAF
TRBD1 TRBJ1-1 TRBV30 AWVTGGQEAF
TRBD2 TRBJ2-3 TRBV4-1 ASSQDVRRGTSGTTQY
TRBD2 TRBJ2-3 TRBV7-7 ASSLGLAGTDTQY
. TRBJ2-3 TRBV10-3 AIDRDGRGTDTDTQY
TRBD2 TRBJ2-3 TRBV4-1 ASSHGSGSTNTQY
. TRBJ2-3 TRBV6-6 ASSSQDTDTQY
. TRBJ1-6 TRBV4-1 ASSQVTGIGYNSPLH
TRBD2 TRBJ2-1 TRBV6-4 ASSEGEGPNEQF
TRBD2 TRBJ2-1 TRBV5-6 ASSLGAGGHGNEQF
. TRBJ2-1 TRBV13 ASSLGEAVSSYNEQF
TRBD1 TRBJ1-1 TRBV29-1 SVSQGDTEAF
. TRBJ1-4 TRBV30 AWGLAGGAELF
TRBD1 TRBJ2-3 TRBV10-3 AISESTGGTDTQY
TRBD1 TRBJ2-2 TRBV28 ASSTPRGGITGELF
. TRBJ2-1 TRBV13 ASSSETGINNEQF
TRBD2 TRBJ2-3 TRBV7-2 ASSLASLAGTDTQY